This T cell receptor beta chain was identified in a study of Ad26.COV2.S vaccination and SARS-CoV-2 variants (dated by TCRdb to about 2021). About the full investigation: Donors in the vaccine arm were drawn from COV1001, a multicentre, randomized, double-blind, placebo-controlled phase I-IIa trial testing Ad26.COV2.S in healthy adults. Ad26.COV2.S was administered intramuscularly at 5 x 10^10 or 1 x 10^11 viral particles, either as a single shot or as two shots given 56 days apart. TCRbeta repertoire sequencing served as the tool for gauging how specific and how broad the SARS-CoV-2-reactive T cell receptors were following Ad26.COV2.S vaccination. The TCR-sequenced set comprised around 30 samples: some 20 Ad26.COV2.S vaccine recipients, 5 placebo recipients and 8 SARS-CoV-2 convalescent individuals. Trial participants were randomized into five groups of five: low-dose or high-dose Ad26.COV2.S given once or twice, or placebo on both occasions. Investigators remained blinded to trial group allocation during experiments and outcome assessment.

Study-wide findings and limitations: The study lacked the statistical power to compare responses across vaccine doses or regimens. Non-spike TCR breadth was comparable between vaccine and placebo recipients, consistent with the vaccine containing only spike. The authors noted that the TCR breadth and depth analyses may have underestimated total T cell responses. Substantial breadth of spike-specific CD8+ and CD4+ T cell responses was reported after vaccination. Spike-specific TCR breadth was higher in Ad26.COV2.S recipients than in placebo recipients (P = 0.0014).

As concerns this clone: Its antigen is unknown. Base-call qualities are not available, and no considerably larger clone is one nucleotide away.

Taken from the germline V gene, the CDR1 and CDR2 loops are SGHVS and FNYEAQ. Spanning cysteine to phenylalanine, the CDR3 consists of 14 amino acids. CDR3 DNA only is kept here, 42 bases in frame from base 1. Cut back by 5 bases and 4 bases, the V and J ends lie 11 bases apart. The immunoSEQ Assay was the method used to sequence TCRbeta CDR3 regions. After extraction, genomic DNA underwent amplification by bias-controlled multiplex PCR, followed by high-throughput sequencing. The paper's processing steps were these. To quantify the absolute abundance of every unique TCRbeta CDR3 region, sequences were collapsed and filtered. T cell fraction was estimated by normalizing TCRbeta template counts to usable DNA, with usable DNA measured through amplification of reference genes found in all nucleated cells. Repertoire TCRs were annotated as SARS-CoV-2-specific by exact matching of V gene, CDR3 amino acid sequence and J gene to a known reactive TCR set. The reference SARS-CoV-2 TCR set was obtained from MIRA and was filtered for enrichment in COVID-19-positive ImmuneCODE repertoires, whereby public or cross-reactive TCRs were removed. Based on the MIRA antigens, annotated TCRs were further analysed at the level of specific ORF or position within ORF. Breadth was defined as the number of annotated unique rearrangements divided by the total number of unique productive rearrangements, and depth was defined as the summed frequency of the annotated unique rearrangements. Two-sided Wilcoxon rank-sum tests were applied when comparing TCR breadth between groups. Not all clones reach the TCRdb copy of this immuneACCESS table, which keeps in-frame sequences only. Checked studies attribute under half of the gap to unresolved V genes and leave the rest unexplained. The DNA gave D and trimming, while V, J and clone size come from that table. This sample is represented by approximately 410,000 clones; 88% of them were singletons. Approximately 4% of the sample comes from the top ten.

The treatment or condition label here, explained by the study, means: around 19 received Ad26.COV2.S at low or high dose, single or two shots; five or six received placebo; per-sample allocation not given. For vaccine and placebo recipients, the sequenced repertoires came from samples collected on day 63 after the first injection. Between 29 July and 7 August 2020, Cohort 1b enrolled some 25 adults aged 18-55 years at one site in Boston, USA. As a vaccine, Ad26.COV2.S was a replication-incompetent adenovirus type 26 vector that expressed a prefusion-stabilized SARS-CoV-2 spike protein derived from the original Wuhan strain.

This TCR was recovered from a person aged 18-60 years who received the Ad26.COV2.S COVID-19 vaccine or a placebo. The sample here was peripheral blood, taken in a trial of Ad26.COV2.S vaccine versus placebo. The rearrangement combines TRBV7-6 with TRBJ1-4, and TRBD1 may be the D gene, going by 6 matching bases. This receptor carries the CDR3 CASSRTAYNEKLFF. The DNA sequence is given as TGTGCCAGCAGCCGGACAGCCTATAATGAAAAACTGTTTTTT.